This TCR beta chain comes out of a study of cytomegalovirus exposure and HLA in healthy donors. As regards this clone: Its antigen remains unknown.

Germline CDR1 reads ENHRY; CDR2 reads SYGVKD. This CDR3 contains 17 residues. V lost 7 bases, J lost 6 bases, and 17 bases stayed unmatched. Study-wide findings and caveats: Most TCR sequences were rare, but some public TCRs occurred in many donors. Specificity of three CMV-associated chains for CMV antigens was verified in vitro. Among TCR beta chains, those listed as cytomegalovirus-associated numbered roughly 150.

Method: immunoSEQ multiplex PCR; TCRdb's copy keeps in-frame clones and lacks some. The data show approximately 150,000 clones, approximately 84% seen once. From the 120-subject validation cohort, which was separate from the approximately 700-subject first cohort, the donors were drawn. The sample was PBMCs. This receptor was taken from a man between 25 and 39 years old in good health and CMV-seropositive. J is TRBJ1-2 and V is TRBV10-3, with 10 bases fitting TRBD1. The CDR3 sequence: CAITSTGTGVGVDGYTF. The CDR3 nucleotides are TGTGCCATCACCAGCACCGGGACAGGGGTTGGGGTGGATGGCTACACCTTC.